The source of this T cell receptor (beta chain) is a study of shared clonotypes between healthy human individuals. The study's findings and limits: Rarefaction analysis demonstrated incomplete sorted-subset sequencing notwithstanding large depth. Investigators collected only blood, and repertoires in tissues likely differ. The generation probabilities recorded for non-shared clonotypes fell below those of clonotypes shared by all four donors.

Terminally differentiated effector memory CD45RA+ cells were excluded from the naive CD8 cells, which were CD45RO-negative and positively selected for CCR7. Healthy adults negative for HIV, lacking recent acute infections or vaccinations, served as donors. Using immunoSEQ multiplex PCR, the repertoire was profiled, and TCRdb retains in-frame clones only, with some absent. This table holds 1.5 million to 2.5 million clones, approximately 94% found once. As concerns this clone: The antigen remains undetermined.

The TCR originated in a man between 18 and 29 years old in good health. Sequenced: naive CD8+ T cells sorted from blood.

In DNA, the CDR3 is TGTGCCAGCAGCGTAGGTGACAGGGGGACGGTCGAGCAGTACTTC. Translating it yields CASSVGDRGTVEQYF. The V call is TRBV9, the J call TRBJ2-7, with TRBD1 identical over 9 bases. The CDR3 extends over 15 amino acids. CDR1 and CDR2 from the germline V gene are SGDLS and YYNGEE. The junction had 7 bases not matched to a gene; V was cut back by 0 bases and J by 6 bases.